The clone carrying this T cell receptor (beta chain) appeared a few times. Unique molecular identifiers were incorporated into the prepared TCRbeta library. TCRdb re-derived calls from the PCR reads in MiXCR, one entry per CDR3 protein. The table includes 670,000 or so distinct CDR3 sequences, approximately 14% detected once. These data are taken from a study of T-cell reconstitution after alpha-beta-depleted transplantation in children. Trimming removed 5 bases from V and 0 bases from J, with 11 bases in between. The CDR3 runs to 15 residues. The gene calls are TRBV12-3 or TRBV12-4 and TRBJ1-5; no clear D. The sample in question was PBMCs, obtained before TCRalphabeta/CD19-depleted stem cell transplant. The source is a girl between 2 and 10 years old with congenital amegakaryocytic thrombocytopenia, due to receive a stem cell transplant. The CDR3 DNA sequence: TGTGCCAGCAGTGAGGGCGGTTATAGCAATCAGCCCCAGCATTTT. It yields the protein CASSEGGYSNQPQHF.